Described below is a single T cell receptor (beta chain) sequence and its context. Per the authors' pipeline: Reference gene primers were amplified, and this amplification served to estimate nucleated cell counts. Using immunoSEQ multiplex PCR, the repertoire was profiled, and TCRdb retains in-frame clones only, with some absent. V, J and clone size are those of that table, while D and trimming were read from the DNA. The sample contains around 84,000 clones, around nine tenths of which appear only once. Germline CDR1 SGHTA, CDR2 FQGNSA. The CDR3 runs 15 residues. Trimming removed 5 bases from V and 5 bases from J, with 18 bases in between. The sample comes from a study of blood T cell repertoires in COVID-19.

V usage is TRBV7-2 and J usage is TRBJ1-2; no clear D gene. This sequence was found in a man at least 80 years old with active or convalescent COVID-19. The sequencing sample was made of peripheral blood. CDR3: CASSPSAVSRYGYTF. CDR3 DNA: TGTGCCAGCAGCCCCTCGGCCGTTAGCCGTTATGGCTACACCTTC.